The sequence of this T cell receptor (beta chain) was determined in a study of a mutant IDH1 vaccine in newly diagnosed glioma. V dropped 3 bases and J dropped 10 bases, with 10 bases sitting between them. This CDR3 spans 12 amino acids. Germline-derived CDR1 and CDR2 are MDHEN and SYDVKM. Time point denoted: baseline, week 1 (first vaccination visit). Described treatment: pre-vaccination baseline after standard-of-care therapy. The table came from immunoSEQ multiplex PCR; TCRdb's copy has only in-frame clones and leaves some out. Found here are about 35,000 clones, 60% to 85% of them singletons; the top ten hold roughly 9%.

V gene TRBV28 combines with J gene TRBJ2-1; no reliable D call. The sample was peripheral blood mononuclear cells (PBMCs), taken from a glioma patient treated with radiotherapy, temozolomide or both. This receptor was identified in a man aged 50-59 years with glioma. Some clones in this sample may be carry-over from other donors' samples. The CDR3 is CASSFVGLEQFF. For the CDR3, the DNA is TGTGCCAGCAGTTTTGTAGGGCTGGAGCAGTTCTTC.